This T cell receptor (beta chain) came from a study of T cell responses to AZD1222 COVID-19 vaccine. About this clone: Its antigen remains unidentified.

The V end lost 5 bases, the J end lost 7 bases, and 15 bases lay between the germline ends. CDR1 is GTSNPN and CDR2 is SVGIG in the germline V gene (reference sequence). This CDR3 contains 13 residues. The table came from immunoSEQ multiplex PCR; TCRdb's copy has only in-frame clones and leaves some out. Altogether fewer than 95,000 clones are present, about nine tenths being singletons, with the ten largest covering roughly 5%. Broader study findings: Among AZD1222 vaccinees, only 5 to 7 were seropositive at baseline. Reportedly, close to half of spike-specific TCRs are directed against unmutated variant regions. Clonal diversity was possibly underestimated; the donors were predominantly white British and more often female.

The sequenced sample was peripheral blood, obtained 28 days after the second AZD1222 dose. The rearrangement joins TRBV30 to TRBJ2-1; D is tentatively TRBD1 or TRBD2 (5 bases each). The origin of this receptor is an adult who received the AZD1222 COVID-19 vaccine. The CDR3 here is CAWGDAPNNEQFF. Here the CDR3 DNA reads TGTGCCTGGGGGGACGCCCCGAATAATGAGCAGTTCTTC.